This T cell receptor (beta chain) was identified during a study of control samples from healthy donors and cancer patients. The germline V gene encodes CDR1 SGHDT and CDR2 YYEEEE. The CDR3 is 15 amino acids. The V gene lost 1 base and the J gene lost 3 bases, with 10 bases spanning the gap. Sequencing was performed with immunoSEQ multiplex PCR; in TCRdb, only in-frame clones are kept and a portion is missing. This table has 120,000 or so clones, around 87% appearing once. The J gene is TRBJ2-2, the V gene TRBV5-6; D is perhaps TRBD2 (5 bases). Sequencing was performed on blood. This TCR derives from a man between 40 and 49 years old in good health. The CDR3 sequence: CASSLMDLYTGELFF. The CDR3 DNA is TGTGCCAGCAGCTTGATGGACTTATACACCGGGGAGCTGTTTTTT.